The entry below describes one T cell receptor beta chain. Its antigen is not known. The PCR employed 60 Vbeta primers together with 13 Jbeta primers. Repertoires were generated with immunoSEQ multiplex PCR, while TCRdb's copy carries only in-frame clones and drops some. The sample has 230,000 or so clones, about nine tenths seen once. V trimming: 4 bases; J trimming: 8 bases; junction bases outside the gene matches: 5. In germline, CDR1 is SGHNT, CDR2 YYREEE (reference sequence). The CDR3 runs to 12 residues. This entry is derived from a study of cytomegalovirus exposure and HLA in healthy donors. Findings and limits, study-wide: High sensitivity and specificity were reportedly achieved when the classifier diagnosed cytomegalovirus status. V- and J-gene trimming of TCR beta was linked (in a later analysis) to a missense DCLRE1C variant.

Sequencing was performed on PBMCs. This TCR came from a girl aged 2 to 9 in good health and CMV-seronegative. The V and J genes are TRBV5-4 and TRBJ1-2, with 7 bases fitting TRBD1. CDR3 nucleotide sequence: TGTGCCAGCAGCAAGCCGGGACAGGGCTACACCTTC. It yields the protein CASSKPGQGYTF.